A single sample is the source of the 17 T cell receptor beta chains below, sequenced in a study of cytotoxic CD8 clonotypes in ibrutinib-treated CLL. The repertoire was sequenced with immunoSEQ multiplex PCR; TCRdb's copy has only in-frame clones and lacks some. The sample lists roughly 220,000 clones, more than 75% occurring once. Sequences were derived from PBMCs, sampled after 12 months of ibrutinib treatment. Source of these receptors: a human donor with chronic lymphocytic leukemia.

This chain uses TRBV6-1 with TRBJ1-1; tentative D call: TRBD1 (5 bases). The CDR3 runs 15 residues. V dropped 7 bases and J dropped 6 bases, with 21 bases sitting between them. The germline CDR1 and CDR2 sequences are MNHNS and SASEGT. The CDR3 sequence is CASTSNAGLQAEAFF. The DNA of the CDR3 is TGTGCCAGCACGTCGAACGCAGGGTTACAAGCTGAAGCTTTCTTT.

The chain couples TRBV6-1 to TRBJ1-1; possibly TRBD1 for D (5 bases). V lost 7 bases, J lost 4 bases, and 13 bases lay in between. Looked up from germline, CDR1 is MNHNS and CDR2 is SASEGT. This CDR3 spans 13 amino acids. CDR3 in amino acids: CASKVSGGTEAFF. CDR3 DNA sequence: TGTGCCAGCAAGGTTTCCGGGGGCACTGAAGCTTTCTTT.

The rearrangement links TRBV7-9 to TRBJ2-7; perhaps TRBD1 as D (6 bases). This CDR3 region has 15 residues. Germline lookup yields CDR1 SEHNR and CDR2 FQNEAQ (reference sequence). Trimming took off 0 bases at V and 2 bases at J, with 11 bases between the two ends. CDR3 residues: CASSLAGTLAYEQYF. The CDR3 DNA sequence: TGTGCCAGCAGCTTAGCGGGGACACTCGCCTACGAGCAGTACTTC.

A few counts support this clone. This chain's CDR3 is CAWSVMGIPWGQPQHF. For the CDR3, the DNA is TGTGCCTGGAGTGTTATGGGCATACCGTGGGGTCAGCCCCAGCATTTT. V is TRBV30 and J is TRBJ1-5; D gene uncertain. Germline CDR1 GTSNPN, CDR2 SVGIG (reference sequence). Trimming pared 0 bases from V and 6 bases from J, leaving 18 bases between. There are 16 residues in the CDR3.

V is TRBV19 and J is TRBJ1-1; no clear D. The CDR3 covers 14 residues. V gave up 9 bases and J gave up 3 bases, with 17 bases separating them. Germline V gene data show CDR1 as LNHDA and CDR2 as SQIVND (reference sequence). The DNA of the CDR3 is TGTGCCAGCTCTGGCGGGATGAGGGACACTGAAGCTTTCTTT. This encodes CASSGGMRDTEAFF.

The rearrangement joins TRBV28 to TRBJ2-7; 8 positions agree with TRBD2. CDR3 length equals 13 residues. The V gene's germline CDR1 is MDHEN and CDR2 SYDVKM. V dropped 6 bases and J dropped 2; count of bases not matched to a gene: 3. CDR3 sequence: CASRPGLAYEQYF. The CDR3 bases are TGTGCCAGCAGACCGGGACTAGCCTACGAGCAGTACTTC.

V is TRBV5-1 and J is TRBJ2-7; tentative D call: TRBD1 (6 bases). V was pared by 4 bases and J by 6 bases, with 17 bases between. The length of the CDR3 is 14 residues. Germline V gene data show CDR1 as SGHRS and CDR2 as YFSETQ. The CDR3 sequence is CASSHGQSSREQYF. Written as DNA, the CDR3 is TGCGCCAGCAGCCACGGACAGTCTTCACGCGAGCAGTACTTC. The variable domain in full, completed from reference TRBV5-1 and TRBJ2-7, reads KAGVTQTPRYLIKTRGQQVTLSCSPISGHRSVSWYQQTPGQGLQFLFEYFSETQRNKGNFPGRFSGRQFSNSRSEMNVSTLELGDSALYLCASSHGQSSREQYFGPGTRLTVT.

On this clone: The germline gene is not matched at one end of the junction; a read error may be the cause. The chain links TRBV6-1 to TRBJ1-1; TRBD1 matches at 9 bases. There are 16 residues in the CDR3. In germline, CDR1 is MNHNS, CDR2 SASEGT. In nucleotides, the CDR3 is TGTGCCATCAGTGAGGGGACAGGGACATATAACACTGAAGCTTTCTTT. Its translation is CAISEGTGTYNTEAFF.

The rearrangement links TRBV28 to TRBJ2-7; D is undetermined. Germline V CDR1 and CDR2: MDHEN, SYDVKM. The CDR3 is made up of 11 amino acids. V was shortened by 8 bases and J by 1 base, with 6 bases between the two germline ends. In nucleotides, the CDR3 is TGTGCCAGCGGGATTTCCTACGAGCAGTACTTC. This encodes CASGISYEQYF.

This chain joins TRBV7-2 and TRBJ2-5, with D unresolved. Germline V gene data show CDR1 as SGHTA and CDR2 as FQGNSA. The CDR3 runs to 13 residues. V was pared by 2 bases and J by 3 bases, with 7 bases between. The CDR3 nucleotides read TGTGCCAGCAGCTTAAGTAGGGAAGAGACCCAGTACTTC. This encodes CASSLSREETQYF.

CDR3 DNA: TGTGCCAGCAGTACAGGGGTAAGGGGTGGAAACACCATATATTTT. Its translation is CASSTGVRGGNTIYF. The V and J genes are TRBV28 and TRBJ1-3, with 7 nucleotides matching TRBD1. The CDR3 has 15 amino acids. From germline, CDR1 is MDHEN and CDR2 SYDVKM. V was pared by 5 bases and J by 3 bases, with 7 bases of the junction left unmatched.

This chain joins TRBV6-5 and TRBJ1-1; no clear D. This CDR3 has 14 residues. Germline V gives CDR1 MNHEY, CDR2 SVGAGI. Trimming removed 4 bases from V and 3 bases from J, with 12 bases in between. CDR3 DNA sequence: TGTGCCAGCAGTTCGGGGTCCCAGGACACTGAAGCTTTCTTT. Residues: CASSSGSQDTEAFF.

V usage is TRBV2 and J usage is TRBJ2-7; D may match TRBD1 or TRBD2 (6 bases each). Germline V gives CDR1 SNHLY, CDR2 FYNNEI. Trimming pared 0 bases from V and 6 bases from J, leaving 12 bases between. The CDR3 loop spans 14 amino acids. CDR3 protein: CASSEALGGGEQYF. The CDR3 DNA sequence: TGTGCCAGCAGTGAAGCGCTGGGGGGCGGCGAGCAGTACTTC. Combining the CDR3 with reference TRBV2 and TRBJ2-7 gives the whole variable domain EPEVTQTPSHQVTQMGQEVILRCVPISNHLYFYWYRQILGQKVEFLVSFYNNEISEKSEIFDDQFSVERPDGSNFTLKIRSTKLEDSAMYFCASSEALGGGEQYFGPGTRLTVT.

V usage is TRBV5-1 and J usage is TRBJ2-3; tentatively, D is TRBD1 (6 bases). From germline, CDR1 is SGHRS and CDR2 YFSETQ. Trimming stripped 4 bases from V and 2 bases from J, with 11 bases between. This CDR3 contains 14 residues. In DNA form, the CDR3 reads TGCGCCAGCAGCCCGGGACACTTCACAGATACGCAGTATTTT. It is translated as CASSPGHFTDTQYF. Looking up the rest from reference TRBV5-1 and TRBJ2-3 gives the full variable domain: KAGVTQTPRYLIKTRGQQVTLSCSPISGHRSVSWYQQTPGQGLQFLFEYFSETQRNKGNFPGRFSGRQFSNSRSEMNVSTLELGDSALYLCASSPGHFTDTQYFGPGTRLTVL.

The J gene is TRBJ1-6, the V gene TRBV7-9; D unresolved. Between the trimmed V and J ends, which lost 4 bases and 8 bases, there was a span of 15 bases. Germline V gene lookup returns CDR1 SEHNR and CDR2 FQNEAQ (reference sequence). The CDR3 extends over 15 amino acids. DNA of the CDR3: TGTGCCAGCAGCTCTGAGACCGCGCCTTATTCACCCCTCCACTTT. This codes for CASSSETAPYSPLHF. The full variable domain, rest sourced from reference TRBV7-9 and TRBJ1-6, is DTGVSQNPRHKITKRGQNVTFRCDPISEHNRLYWYRQTLGQGPEFLTYFQNEAQLEKSRLLSDRFSAERPKGSFSTLEIQRTEQGDSAMYLCASSSETAPYSPLHFGNGTRLTVT.

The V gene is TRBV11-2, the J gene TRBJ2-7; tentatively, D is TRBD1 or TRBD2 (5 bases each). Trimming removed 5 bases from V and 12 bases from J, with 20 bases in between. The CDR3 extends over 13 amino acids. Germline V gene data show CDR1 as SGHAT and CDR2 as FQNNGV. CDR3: CASSNRRSRDLYF. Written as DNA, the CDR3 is TGTGCCAGCAGCAACCGACGGAGTAGGGACCTGTACTTC. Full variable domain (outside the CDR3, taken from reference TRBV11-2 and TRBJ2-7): EAGVAQSPRYKIIEKRQSVAFWCNPISGHATLYWYQQILGQGPKLLIQFQNNGVVDDSQLPKDRFSAERLKGVDSTLKIQPAKLEDSAVYLCASSNRRSRDLYFGPGTRLTVT.

CDR3 in DNA: TGTGCCATCAGATTCAGGACAGGGGAAGCGTTGGACACTGAAGCTTTCTTT. This sequence encodes CAIRFRTGEALDTEAFF. This chain uses TRBV10-3 with TRBJ1-1; TRBD1 matches 9 bases. The CDR3 is 17 residues long. The V and J ends lost 6 bases and 3 bases, in that order; junction bases with no gene match: 14. Germline CDR1 ENHRY, CDR2 SYGVKD.